This T cell receptor (beta chain) was identified during a study of blood T cell repertoires in COVID-19. The wider study: The cDNA or gDNA used as material had been derived from T cells, B-cell-depleted T cells, or PBMCs.

Generated by immunoSEQ multiplex PCR, the TCRdb table keeps only in-frame clones and is missing some. The table records some 320,000 clones, approximately 88% of them present only once. The V end lost 2 bases, the J end lost 4 bases, and 12 bases lay between the germline ends. CDR1 SGHDT and CDR2 YYEEEE come from the germline V gene. The CDR3 loop spans 15 amino acids. The rearrangement links TRBV5-6 to TRBJ1-4; D might be TRBD1 (6 bases). The sequenced sample consisted of peripheral blood. The sequence came from a woman younger than 45 who had recovered from COVID-19. The CDR3 reads CASSLFGQSNEKLFF. As DNA, the CDR3 is TGTGCCAGCAGCTTATTCGGACAGAGTAATGAAAAACTGTTTTTT.